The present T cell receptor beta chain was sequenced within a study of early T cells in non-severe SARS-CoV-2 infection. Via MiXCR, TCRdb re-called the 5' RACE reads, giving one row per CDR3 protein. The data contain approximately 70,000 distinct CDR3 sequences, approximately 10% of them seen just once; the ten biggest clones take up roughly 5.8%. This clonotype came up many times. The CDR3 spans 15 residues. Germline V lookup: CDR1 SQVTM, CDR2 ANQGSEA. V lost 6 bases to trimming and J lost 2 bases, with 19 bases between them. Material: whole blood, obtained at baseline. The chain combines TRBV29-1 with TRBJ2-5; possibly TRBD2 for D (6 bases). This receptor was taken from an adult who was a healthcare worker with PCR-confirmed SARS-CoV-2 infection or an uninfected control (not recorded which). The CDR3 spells CSVGTQGAGQETQYF. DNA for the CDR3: TGCAGCGTGGGGACCCAGGGCGCGGGGCAAGAGACCCAGTACTTC.